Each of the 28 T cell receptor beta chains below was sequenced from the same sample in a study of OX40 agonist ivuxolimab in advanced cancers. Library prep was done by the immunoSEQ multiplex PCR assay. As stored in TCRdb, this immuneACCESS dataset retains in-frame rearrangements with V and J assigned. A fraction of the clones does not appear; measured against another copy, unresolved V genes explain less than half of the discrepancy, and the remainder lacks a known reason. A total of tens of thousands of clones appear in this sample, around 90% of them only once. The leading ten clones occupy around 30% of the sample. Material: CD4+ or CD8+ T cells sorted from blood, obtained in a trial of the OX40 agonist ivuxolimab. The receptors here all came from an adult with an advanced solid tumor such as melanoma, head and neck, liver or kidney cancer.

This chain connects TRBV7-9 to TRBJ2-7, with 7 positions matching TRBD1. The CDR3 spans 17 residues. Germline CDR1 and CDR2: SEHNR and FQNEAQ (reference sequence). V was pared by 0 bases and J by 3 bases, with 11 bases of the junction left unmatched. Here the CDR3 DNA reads TGTGCCAGCAGCTTAGCCGAATCCGGGACAGCCAACTACGAGCAGTACTTC. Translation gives CASSLAESGTANYEQYF.

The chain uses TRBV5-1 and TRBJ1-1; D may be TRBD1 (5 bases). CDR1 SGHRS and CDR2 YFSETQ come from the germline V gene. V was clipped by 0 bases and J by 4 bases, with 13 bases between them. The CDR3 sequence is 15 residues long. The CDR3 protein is CASSLAGGEFTEAFF. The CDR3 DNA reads TGCGCCAGCAGCTTGGCCGGGGGAGAATTCACTGAAGCTTTCTTT.

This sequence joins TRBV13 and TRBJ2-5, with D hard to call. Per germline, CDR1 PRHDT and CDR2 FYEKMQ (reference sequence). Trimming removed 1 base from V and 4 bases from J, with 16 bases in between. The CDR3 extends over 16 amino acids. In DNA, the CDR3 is TGTGCCAGCAGCTTAGTTGGGCCTTTATTGGGAGAGACCCAGTACTTC. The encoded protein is CASSLVGPLLGETQYF.

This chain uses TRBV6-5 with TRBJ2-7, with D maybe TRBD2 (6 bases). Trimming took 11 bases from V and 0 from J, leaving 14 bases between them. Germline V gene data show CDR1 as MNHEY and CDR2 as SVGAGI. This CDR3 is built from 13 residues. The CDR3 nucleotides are TGTGCCTGCCAGGGAGGTGACTCCTACGAGCAGTACTTC. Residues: CACQGGDSYEQYF.

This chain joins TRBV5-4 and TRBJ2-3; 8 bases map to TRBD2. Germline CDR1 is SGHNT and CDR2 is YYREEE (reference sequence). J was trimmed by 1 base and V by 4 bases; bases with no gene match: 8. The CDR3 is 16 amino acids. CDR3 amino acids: CASSPGGTLRTDTQYF. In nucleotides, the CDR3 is TGTGCCAGCAGCCCGGGGGGGACACTCCGCACAGATACGCAGTATTTT. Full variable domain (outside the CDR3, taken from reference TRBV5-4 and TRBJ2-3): ETGVTQSPTHLIKTRGQQVTLRCSSQSGHNTVSWYQQALGQGPQFIFQYYREEENGRGNFPPRFSGLQFPNYSSELNVNALELDDSALYLCASSPGGTLRTDTQYFGPGTRLTVL.

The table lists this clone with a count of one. The CDR3 is CASSLERTYDEQFF. The CDR3 bases are TGTGCCAGCAGCTTAGAACGGACTTACGATGAGCAGTTCTTC. The chain employs TRBV11-2 and TRBJ2-1; a weak D match, TRBD2 (5 bases). The CDR3 totals 14 residues. CDR1 and CDR2 (germline): SGHAT, FQNNGV. Trimming shortened V by 0 bases and J by 8 bases, and 11 bases separated the two germline ends.

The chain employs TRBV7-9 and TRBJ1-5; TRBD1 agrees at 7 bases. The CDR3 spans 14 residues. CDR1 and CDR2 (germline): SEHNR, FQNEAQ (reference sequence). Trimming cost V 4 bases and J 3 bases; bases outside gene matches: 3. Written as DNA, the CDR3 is TGTGCCAGCAGCTCGACAGGGATCAATCAGCCCCAGCATTTT. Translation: CASSSTGINQPQHF.

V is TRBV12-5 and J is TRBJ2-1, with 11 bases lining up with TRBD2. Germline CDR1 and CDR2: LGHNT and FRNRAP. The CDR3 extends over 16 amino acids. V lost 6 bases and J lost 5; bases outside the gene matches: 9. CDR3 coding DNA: TGTGCTAGTGGAAACTTAGCGGGAGGGCAGAACAATGAGCAGTTCTTC. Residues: CASGNLAGGQNNEQFF.

CDR3 loop: CATEPPRGSYEQYF. For the CDR3, the DNA is TGTGCCACCGAGCCCCCTCGAGGGTCCTACGAGCAGTACTTC. V is TRBV6-1 and J is TRBJ2-7; the D gene is possibly TRBD2 (5 bases). The germline V gene encodes CDR1 MNHNS and CDR2 SASEGT. The V gene lost 10 bases and the J gene lost 1 base, with 17 bases spanning the gap. The CDR3 consists of 14 residues.

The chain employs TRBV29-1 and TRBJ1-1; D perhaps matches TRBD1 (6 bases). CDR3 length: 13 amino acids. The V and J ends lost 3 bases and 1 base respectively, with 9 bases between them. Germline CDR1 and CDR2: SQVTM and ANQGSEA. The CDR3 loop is CSVDARGNTEAFF. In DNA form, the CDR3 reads TGCAGCGTTGACGCCAGGGGGAACACTGAAGCTTTCTTT.

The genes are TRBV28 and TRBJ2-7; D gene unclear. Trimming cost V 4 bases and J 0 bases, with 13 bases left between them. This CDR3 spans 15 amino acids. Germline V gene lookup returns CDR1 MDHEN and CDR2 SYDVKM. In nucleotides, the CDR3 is TGTGCCAGCAGTTCCCCAGCCCCTCTCTCCTACGAGCAGTACTTC. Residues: CASSSPAPLSYEQYF.

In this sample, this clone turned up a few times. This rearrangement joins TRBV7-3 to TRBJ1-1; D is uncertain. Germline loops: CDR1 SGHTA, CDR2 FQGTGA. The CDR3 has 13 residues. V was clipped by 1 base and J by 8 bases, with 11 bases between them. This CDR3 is CASSLSGSVEAFF. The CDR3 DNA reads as TGTGCCAGCAGCTTAAGCGGATCGGTCGAAGCTTTCTTT.

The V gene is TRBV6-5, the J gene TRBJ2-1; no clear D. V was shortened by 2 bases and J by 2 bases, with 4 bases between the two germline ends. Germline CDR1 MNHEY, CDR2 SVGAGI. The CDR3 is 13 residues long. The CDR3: CASSYGAYNEQFF. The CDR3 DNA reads TGTGCCAGCAGTTACGGGGCCTACAATGAGCAGTTCTTC.

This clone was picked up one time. The CDR3 loop is CASSLALRYEQYF. For the CDR3, the DNA is TGTGCCAGCAGCTTAGCGCTACGGTACGAGCAGTACTTC. The chain joins TRBV7-2 to TRBJ2-7; D is unresolved. V gave up 0 bases and J gave up 4 bases, with 7 bases separating them. Germline V gives CDR1 SGHTA, CDR2 FQGNSA. The CDR3 is made up of 13 amino acids.

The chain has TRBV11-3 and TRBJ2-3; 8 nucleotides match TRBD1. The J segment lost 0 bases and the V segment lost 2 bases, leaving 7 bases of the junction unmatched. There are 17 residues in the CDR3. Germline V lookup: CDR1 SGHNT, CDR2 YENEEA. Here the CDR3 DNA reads TGTGCCAGCAGCTTAAGCTCAGGGGGCGCGAGCACAGATACGCAGTATTTT. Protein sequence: CASSLSSGGASTDTQYF. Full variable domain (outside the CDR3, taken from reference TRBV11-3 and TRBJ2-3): EAGVVQSPRYKIIEKKQPVAFWCNPISGHNTLYWYLQNLGQGPELLIRYENEEAVDDSQLPKDRFSAERLKGVDSTLKIQPAELGDSAVYLCASSLSSGGASTDTQYFGPGTRLTVL.

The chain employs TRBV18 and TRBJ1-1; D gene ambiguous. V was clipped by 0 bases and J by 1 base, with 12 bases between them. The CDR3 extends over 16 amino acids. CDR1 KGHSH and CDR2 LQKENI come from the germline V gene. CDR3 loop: CASSPPAGGGNTEAFF. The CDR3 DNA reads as TGTGCCAGCTCACCACCGGCAGGCGGAGGGAACACTGAAGCTTTCTTT.

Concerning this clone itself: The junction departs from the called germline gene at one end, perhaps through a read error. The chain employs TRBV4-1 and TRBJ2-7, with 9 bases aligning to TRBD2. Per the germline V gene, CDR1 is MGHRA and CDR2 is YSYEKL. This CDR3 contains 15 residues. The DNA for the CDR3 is TGTGCCAGCAGCCCAGGTTTAGCGGGAGTAGGCGAGCAGTACTTC. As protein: CASSPGLAGVGEQYF.

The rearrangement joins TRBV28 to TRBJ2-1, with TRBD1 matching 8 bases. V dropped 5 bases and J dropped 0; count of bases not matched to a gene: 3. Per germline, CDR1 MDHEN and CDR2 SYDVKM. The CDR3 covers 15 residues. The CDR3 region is CASSPGTGSYNEQFF. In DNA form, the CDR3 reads TGTGCCAGCAGTCCCGGGACAGGCTCCTACAATGAGCAGTTCTTC.

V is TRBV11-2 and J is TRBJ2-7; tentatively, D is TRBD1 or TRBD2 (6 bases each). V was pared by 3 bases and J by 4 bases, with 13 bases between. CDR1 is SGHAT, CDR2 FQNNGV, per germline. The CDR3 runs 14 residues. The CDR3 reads CASSLSGGRYEQYF. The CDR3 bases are TGTGCCAGCAGCTTGTCTGGGGGGCGATACGAGCAGTACTTC.

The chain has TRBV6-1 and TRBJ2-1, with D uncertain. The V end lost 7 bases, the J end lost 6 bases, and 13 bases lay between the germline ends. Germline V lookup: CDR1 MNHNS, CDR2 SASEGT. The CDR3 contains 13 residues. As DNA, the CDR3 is TGTGCCAGCATAGGTGGCGGACCCAATGAGCAGTTCTTC. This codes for CASIGGGPNEQFF.

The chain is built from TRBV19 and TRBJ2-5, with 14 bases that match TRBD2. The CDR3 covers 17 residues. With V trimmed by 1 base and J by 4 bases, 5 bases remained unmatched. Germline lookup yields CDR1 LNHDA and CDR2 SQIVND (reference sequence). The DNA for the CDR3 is TGTGCCAGTAGTATAGGACTAGCGGGAGGGCCGATAGAGACCCAGTACTTC. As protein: CASSIGLAGGPIETQYF.

Written as DNA, the CDR3 is TGTGCCAGCAGCCTCGAAGGGGATGAGCAGTTCTTC. Protein product: CASSLEGDEQFF. The chain has TRBV9 and TRBJ2-1, with D possibly matching TRBD1 (5 bases). V lost 4 bases, J lost 8 bases, and 10 bases lay in between. Germline V lookup: CDR1 SGDLS, CDR2 YYNGEE. The CDR3 contains 12 residues.

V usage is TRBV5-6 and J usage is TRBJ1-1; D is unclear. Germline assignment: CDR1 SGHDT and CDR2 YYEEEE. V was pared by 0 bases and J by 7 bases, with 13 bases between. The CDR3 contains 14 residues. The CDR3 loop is CASSLGVAAGEAFF. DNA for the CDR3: TGTGCCAGCAGCTTGGGAGTCGCGGCAGGTGAAGCTTTCTTT. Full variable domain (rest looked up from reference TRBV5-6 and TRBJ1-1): DAGVTQSPTHLIKTRGQQVTLRCSPKSGHDTVSWYQQALGQGPQFIFQYYEEEERQRGNFPDRFSGHQFPNYSSELNVNALLLGDSALYLCASSLGVAAGEAFFGQGTRLTVV.

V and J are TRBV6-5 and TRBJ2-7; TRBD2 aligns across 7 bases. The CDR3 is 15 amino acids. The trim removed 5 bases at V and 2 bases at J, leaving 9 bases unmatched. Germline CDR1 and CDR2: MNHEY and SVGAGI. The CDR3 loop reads CASSALREAPYEQYF. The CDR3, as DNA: TGTGCCAGCAGTGCTCTCCGGGAGGCACCCTACGAGCAGTACTTC.

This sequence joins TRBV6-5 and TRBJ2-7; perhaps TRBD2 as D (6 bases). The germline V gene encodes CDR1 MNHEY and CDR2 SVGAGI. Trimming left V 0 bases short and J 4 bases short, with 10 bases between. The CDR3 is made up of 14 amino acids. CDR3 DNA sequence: TGTGCCAGCAGTTACTCGTCGGGAGCTTACGAGCAGTACTTC. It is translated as CASSYSSGAYEQYF.

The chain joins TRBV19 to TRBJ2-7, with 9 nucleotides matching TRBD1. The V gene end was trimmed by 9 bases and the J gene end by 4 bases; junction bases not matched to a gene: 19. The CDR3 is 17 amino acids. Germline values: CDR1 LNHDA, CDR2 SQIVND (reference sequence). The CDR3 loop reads CASLFDGGTGYWYEQYF. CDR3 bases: TGTGCCAGCTTATTCGACGGAGGGACAGGGTACTGGTACGAGCAGTACTTC.

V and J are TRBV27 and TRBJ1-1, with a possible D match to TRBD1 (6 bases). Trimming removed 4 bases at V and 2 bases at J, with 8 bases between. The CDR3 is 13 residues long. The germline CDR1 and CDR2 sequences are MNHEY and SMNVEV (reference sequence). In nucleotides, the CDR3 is TGTGCCAGCAGTTCACAGGGCAACACTGAAGCTTTCTTT. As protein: CASSSQGNTEAFF.

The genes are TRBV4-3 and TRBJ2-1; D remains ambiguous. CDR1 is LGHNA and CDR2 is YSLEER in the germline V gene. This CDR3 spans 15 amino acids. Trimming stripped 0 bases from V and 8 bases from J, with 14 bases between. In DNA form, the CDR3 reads TGCGCCAGCAGCCAAGATCCCCCTCCTGGGGATGAGCAGTTCTTC. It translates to CASSQDPPPGDEQFF.